This TCR beta chain was identified during a study of radiation and T cells in renal cell carcinoma. Time point defined: blood 2 weeks post-SBRT. Described treatment: 15 Gy SBRT to primary tumor, nephrectomy 4 weeks later. This renal cell carcinoma was of the clear cell type. Generated by immunoSEQ multiplex PCR, the TCRdb table keeps only in-frame clones and is missing some. The sample has 100,000 to 150,000 clones; about 88% are singletons. This receptor was taken from a woman in her seventies with renal cell carcinoma. The specimen comprised blood, sampled from a patient whose treatment included radiotherapy and nephrectomy.

The CDR3 here is CASSLQGGTEAFF. The CDR3 region has the DNA TGTGCCAGCAGCTTGCAGGGAGGGACTGAAGCTTTCTTT. J is TRBJ1-1 and V is TRBV5-4; D may be TRBD1 (5 bases). The germline CDR1 and CDR2 sequences are SGHNT and YYREEE (reference sequence). The CDR3 has 13 residues. Trimming removed 1 base from V and 5 bases from J, with 9 bases in between.